In its sample, the clone carrying this T cell receptor beta chain was seen once. Its cognate antigen is unknown. This table comes from immunoSEQ multiplex PCR, and its TCRdb copy is limited to in-frame clones, with some not included. The data show about 94,000 clones, about 91% seen once. This record comes from a study of graft-versus-host responses after intestinal transplantation. Turning to the study itself: Anti-thymocyte globulin served as induction for all recipients, who then took tacrolimus and steroids for 2 to 4 years.

This CDR3 comprises 13 residues. Germline CDR1 and CDR2: SGHDT and YYEEEE. V was clipped by 2 bases and J by 2 bases, with 7 bases between them. Study findings and constraints: Across patients carrying graft-donor T cell macrochimerism, allografts held high graft-versus-host to host-versus-graft clonal ratios. Detection of GvH clones occurred in recipient marrow, and some had their first appearance in ileum or blood.

Sequencing was performed on unstimulated CD8+ T cells sorted from spleen or lymph node cells, taken before intestinal transplant. This rearrangement joins TRBV5-6 to TRBJ2-5; D might be TRBD2 (5 bases). This TCR derives from a human donor who received an intestinal transplant. The CDR3 loop is CASSLAVQETQYF. The DNA of the CDR3 is TGTGCCAGCAGCTTAGCGGTTCAAGAGACCCAGTACTTC.